The 25 T cell receptor beta chains given below trace back to one sample, sequenced in a study of persistence of HIV-infected CD4 T cells. Cells were stimulated nonspecifically with anti-CD3/anti-CD28 magnetic beads. CD4+ T cells upregulating both CD40 ligand and CD69 were sorted as responding cells. Their target antigens are unknown. This was the immunoSEQ version 4 assay in survey mode. Generated by immunoSEQ multiplex PCR, the TCRdb table keeps only in-frame clones and is missing some. This sample carries roughly 48,000 clones, about nine tenths of them seen once, and the ten largest clones take 0.4% to 0.6%. Material: CD4+ T cells sorted from PBMCs after approximately 19-hour stimulation, obtained from a patient who received antiretroviral therapy. The source of these receptors is an adult woman with HIV who was CMV-seropositive.

The chain employs TRBV6-5 and TRBJ2-1; a weak D match, TRBD1 (6 bases). Trimming removed 6 bases from V and 5 bases from J, with 14 bases in between. The CDR3 extends over 14 amino acids. Germline CDR1 reads MNHEY; CDR2 reads SVGAGI. CDR3 DNA sequence: TGTGCCAGCAGCACCCCCGGACAGAACAATGAGCAGTTCTTC. This sequence encodes CASSTPGQNNEQFF.

J is TRBJ1-2 and V is TRBV28, with D unresolved. The germline CDR1 and CDR2 sequences are MDHEN and SYDVKM. This CDR3 is 14 amino acids long. V lost 6 bases to trimming and J lost 9 bases, with 20 bases between them. The CDR3 DNA follows: TGTGCCAGCAGCTCAAGAGGCCGGATAAGTAGCTACACCTTC. This translates into CASSSRGRISSYTF.

This chain links TRBV2 with TRBJ2-4; 10 positions match TRBD1. The CDR3 is made up of 14 amino acids. V lost 8 bases and J lost 3; bases outside the gene matches: 4. Germline CDR1 SNHLY, CDR2 FYNNEI. DNA for the CDR3: TGTGCCAGCGGGGACAGGGGATACAAAAACATTCAGTACTTC. This sequence encodes CASGDRGYKNIQYF.

DNA for the CDR3: TGCGCCAGCAGCGCCCCCAGGTTGTCGAACACCGGGGAGCTGTTTTTT. Protein product: CASSAPRLSNTGELFF. The chain recombines TRBV5-1 with TRBJ2-2; D call uncertain. Trimming took off 4 bases at V and 0 bases at J, with 13 bases between the two ends. The germline gives CDR1 SGHRS, CDR2 YFSETQ. CDR3 size: 16 residues.

This chain joins TRBV28 and TRBJ1-1; a possible D gene is TRBD1 (5 bases). There are 15 residues in the CDR3. V lost 6 bases and J lost 0, with 14 bases in between. CDR1 and CDR2 from the germline V gene are MDHEN and SYDVKM. This CDR3 reads CASRGGLRMNTEAFF. The CDR3 coding sequence is TGTGCCAGCAGGGGGGGTCTACGGATGAACACTGAAGCTTTCTTT.

A single count supports this clone. The V call is TRBV4-2, the J call TRBJ2-3; 7 bases are a match to TRBD1. The germline V gene encodes CDR1 LGHNA and CDR2 YNFKEQ. The CDR3 loop spans 14 amino acids. V lost 4 bases and J lost 1; bases outside the gene matches: 2. In DNA form, the CDR3 reads TGTGCCAGCAGCCTCGGACAGGGCACAGATACGCAGTATTTT. Protein product: CASSLGQGTDTQYF.

The CDR3 DNA follows: TGTGCCAGCAGCTTATCAACGGCGGGTGAGCAGTTCTTC. It encodes CASSLSTAGEQFF. J is TRBJ2-1 and V is TRBV7-6; D might be TRBD2 (5 bases). V was pared by 2 bases and J by 9 bases, with 11 bases between. CDR1 is SGHVS and CDR2 is FNYEAQ in the germline V gene. The CDR3 covers 13 residues.

This clone was seen more than once but under ten times. The same CDR3 is also encoded by other DNA sequences in this sample. The chain carries TRBV5-1 and TRBJ1-1; no clear D. Trimming shortened V by 4 bases and J by 2 bases, and 9 bases separated the two germline ends. The CDR3 extends over 13 amino acids. Germline-derived CDR1 and CDR2 are SGHRS and YFSETQ. The CDR3 region is CASSLGGNTEAFF. The CDR3 DNA reads TGCGCCAGCAGCCTCGGAGGAAACACTGAAGCTTTCTTT.

The chain employs TRBV12-3 or TRBV12-4 and TRBJ1-2, with D perhaps TRBD1 (6 bases). This CDR3 contains 13 residues. Trimming left V 6 bases short and J 5 bases short, with 13 bases between. CDR3 residues: CASSERGGYGYTF. Written as DNA, the CDR3 is TGTGCCAGCAGCGAGAGAGGGGGTTATGGCTACACCTTC.

This chain joins TRBV5-1 and TRBJ1-4, with D unclear. Trimming left V 3 bases short and J 8 bases short, with 14 bases between. The CDR3 is made up of 14 amino acids. CDR1 is SGHRS, CDR2 YFSETQ, per germline. The DNA for the CDR3 is TGCGCCAGCAGCTCCGGAGGGTCCAGCGAAAAACTGTTTTTT. Amino acid sequence: CASSSGGSSEKLFF.

The chain recombines TRBV3-1 (or the pseudogene TRBV3-2) with TRBJ2-7; D possibly uses TRBD1 or TRBD2 (5 bases each). The CDR3 length is 14 residues. V lost 4 bases and J lost 3, with 13 bases in between. Per the germline V gene, CDR1 is LGHDT and CDR2 is YNNKEL (reference sequence). Here the CDR3 reads CASSRTGDRYEQYF. The CDR3 DNA sequence: TGTGCCAGCAGCCGAACCGGGGACCGCTACGAGCAGTACTTC.

The V and J genes are TRBV19 and TRBJ1-1, with 8 bases identical to TRBD1. CDR1 is LNHDA, CDR2 SQIVND, per germline (reference sequence). Germline trimming cut 6 bases from V and 4 bases from J; bases unmatched to any gene: 7. The CDR3 totals 14 residues. The CDR3 coding sequence is TGTGCCAGTAGACCCAGGGGGCCGAGCACTGAAGCTTTCTTT. Residues: CASRPRGPSTEAFF.

The rearrangement uses TRBV27 and TRBJ2-3; 13 bases are a match to TRBD2. Germline loops: CDR1 MNHEY, CDR2 SMNVEV (reference sequence). This CDR3 is 17 amino acids long. The J segment lost 5 bases and the V segment lost 5 bases, leaving 10 bases of the junction unmatched. In nucleotides, the CDR3 is TGTGCCAGCAGTCTCACCGGGACTAGCGGGGTCATAGATACGCAGTATTTT. Its translation is CASSLTGTSGVIDTQYF.

The V gene is TRBV3-1 (or the pseudogene TRBV3-2), the J gene TRBJ2-5, with 7 bases aligning to TRBD1. Trimming removed 6 bases from V and 1 base from J; junction bases left unmatched: 5. This CDR3 has 14 residues. Germline CDR1 and CDR2: LGHDT and YNNKEL (reference sequence). CDR3 sequence: CASSHRTGQETQYF. CDR3 sequence (DNA): TGTGCCAGCAGTCATAGGACAGGCCAAGAGACCCAGTACTTC.

The chain recombines TRBV29-1 with TRBJ1-1; TRBD1 agrees at 10 bases. The CDR3 loop spans 12 amino acids. V was clipped by 8 bases and J by 4 bases; unmatched bases: 4. The V gene's germline CDR1 is SQVTM and CDR2 ANQGSEA. Here the CDR3 reads CSTRTGGTEAFF. The CDR3 DNA is TGCAGCACCCGGACAGGGGGCACTGAAGCTTTCTTT. Based on the CDR3 plus reference TRBV29-1 and TRBJ1-1, the full variable domain is SAVISQKPSRDICQRGTSLTIQCQVDSQVTMMFWYRQQPGQSLTLIATANQGSEATYESGFVIDKFPISRPNLTFSTLTVSNMSPEDSSIYLCSTRTGGTEAFFGQGTRLTVV.

This chain uses TRBV7-3 with TRBJ1-1; possibly TRBD1 for D (6 bases). The V gene lost 0 bases and the J gene lost 4 bases, with 12 bases spanning the gap. This CDR3 has 15 amino acids. The V gene's germline CDR1 is SGHTA and CDR2 FQGTGA. The CDR3 region has the DNA TGTGCCAGCAGCTTAACCGCCAGGGGCGGCACTGAAGCTTTCTTT. Translation: CASSLTARGGTEAFF.

The rearrangement uses TRBV5-1 and TRBJ1-1, with 8 bases that match TRBD1. Unmatched junction bases numbered 9, after V lost 4 bases and J lost 1 base. Germline lookup yields CDR1 SGHRS and CDR2 YFSETQ. This CDR3 has 16 amino acids. The CDR3 nucleotides read TGCGCCAGCAGCCCCGGACAGGGCGGGAAGAACACTGAAGCTTTCTTT. Translated: CASSPGQGGKNTEAFF.

The rearrangement links TRBV18 to TRBJ2-3; no clear D gene. Deletions cut 6 bases from V and 1 base from J, with 14 bases between. Germline CDR1 is KGHSH and CDR2 is LQKENI. This CDR3 has 15 amino acids. CDR3 residues: CASSPPGWGTDTQYF. CDR3 nucleotides: TGTGCCAGCTCCCCCCCGGGCTGGGGCACAGATACGCAGTATTTT.

The rearrangement joins TRBV11-1 to TRBJ1-6, with 11 bases that match TRBD1. The germline V gene encodes CDR1 SGHAT and CDR2 FQDESV (reference sequence). This CDR3 spans 15 amino acids. V lost 4 bases and J lost 14; bases outside the gene matches: 10. This CDR3 is CASSSADRGHFSLHF. DNA of the CDR3: TGTGCCAGCAGCTCTGCGGACAGGGGGCATTTTTCCCTCCACTTT.

The genes are TRBV30 and TRBJ1-2, with D hard to call. Trimming stripped 0 bases from V and 6 bases from J, with 11 bases between. CDR1 GTSNPN and CDR2 SVGIG come from the germline V gene (reference sequence). The length of the CDR3 is 13 residues. The CDR3 loop is CAWSVSGWDGYTF. In DNA form, the CDR3 reads TGTGCCTGGAGTGTATCGGGATGGGATGGCTACACCTTC. Full variable domain (rest looked up from reference TRBV30 and TRBJ1-2): SQTIHQWPATLVQPVGSPLSLECTVEGTSNPNLYWYRQAAGRGLQLLFYSVGIGQISSEVPQNLSASRPQDRQFILSSKKLLLSDSGFYLCAWSVSGWDGYTFGSGTRLTVV.

This chain links TRBV30 with TRBJ1-5, with D unclear. Looked up from germline, CDR1 is GTSNPN and CDR2 is SVGIG (reference sequence). V gave up 0 bases and J gave up 7 bases, with 10 bases separating them. The CDR3 runs to 13 residues. The CDR3 here is CAWSVALDQPQHF. In DNA form, the CDR3 reads TGTGCCTGGAGTGTTGCATTGGACCAGCCCCAGCATTTT.

The V and J genes are TRBV19 and TRBJ2-1, with 7 positions matching TRBD1. The ends lost 5 bases at V and 6 bases at J; junction bases unmatched: 13. Germline values: CDR1 LNHDA, CDR2 SQIVND (reference sequence). The CDR3 runs to 16 residues. The CDR3 DNA sequence: TGTGCCAGTAGTCCGGGACAGCGGTTTGGTGGCAATGAGCAGTTCTTC. It translates to CASSPGQRFGGNEQFF.

The chain is built from TRBV7-3 and TRBJ2-2; no clear D. In germline, CDR1 is SGHTA, CDR2 FQGTGA. V was shortened by 3 bases and J by 5 bases, with 4 bases between the two germline ends. This CDR3 spans 12 amino acids. Written as DNA, the CDR3 is TGTGCCAGCAGCTTTAGGACCGGGGAGCTGTTTTTT. Translating gives CASSFRTGELFF.

The chain links TRBV27 to TRBJ1-1; no definite D call. This CDR3 contains 15 residues. Trimming removed 6 bases at V and 0 bases at J, with 14 bases between. Germline CDR1 MNHEY, CDR2 SMNVEV (reference sequence). CDR3: CASSPTRHLNTEAFF. The CDR3 DNA reads TGTGCCAGCAGCCCTACTAGGCATTTGAACACTGAAGCTTTCTTT.

The chain has TRBV6-1 and TRBJ2-5; TRBD1 aligns across 7 bases. CDR1 and CDR2 (germline): MNHNS, SASEGT. The CDR3 contains 17 residues. The V and J ends lost 4 bases and 0 bases, in that order; junction bases with no gene match: 11. In DNA form, the CDR3 reads TGTGCCAGCAGTGCCGGGGACAGCCAATTCCACCAAGAGACCCAGTACTTC. It encodes CASSAGDSQFHQETQYF.